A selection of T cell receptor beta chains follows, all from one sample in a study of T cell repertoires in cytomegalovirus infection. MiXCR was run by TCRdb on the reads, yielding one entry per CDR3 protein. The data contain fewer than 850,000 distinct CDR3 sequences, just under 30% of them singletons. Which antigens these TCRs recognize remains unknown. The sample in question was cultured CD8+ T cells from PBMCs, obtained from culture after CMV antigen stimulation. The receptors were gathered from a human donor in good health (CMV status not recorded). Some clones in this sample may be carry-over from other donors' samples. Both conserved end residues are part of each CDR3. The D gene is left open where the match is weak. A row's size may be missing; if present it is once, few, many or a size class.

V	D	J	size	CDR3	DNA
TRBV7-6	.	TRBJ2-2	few	CASSFDRGITGELFF	TGTGCCAGCAGCTTCGACAGAGGGATCACCGGGGAGCTGTTTTTT
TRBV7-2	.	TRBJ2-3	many	CASSLRQGSTDTQYF	TGTGCCAGCAGCTTACGTCAGGGCAGCACAGATACGCAGTATTTT
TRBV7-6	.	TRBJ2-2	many	CASSLGPGELFF	TGTGCCAGCAGCTTGGGGCCCGGGGAGCTGTTTTTT
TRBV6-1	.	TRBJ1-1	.	CASSERRAFF	TGTGCCAGCAGTGAACGGAGGGCTTTCTTT
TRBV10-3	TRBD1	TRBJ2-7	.	CAINRGDHEQYF	TGTGCCATCAACAGGGGGGACCACGAGCAGTACTTC
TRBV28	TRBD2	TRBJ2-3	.	CASSLWWASGGVRIGTDTQYF	TGTGCCAGCAGTTTATGGTGGGCTAGCGGGGGAGTAAGAATCGGCACAGATACGCAGTATTTT
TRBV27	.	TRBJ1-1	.	CASSSPISRNTEAFF	TGTGCCAGCAGTTCACCGATATCCAGGAACACTGAAGCTTTCTTT
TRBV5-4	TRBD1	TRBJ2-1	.	CASSSRWRQGAYNEQFF	TGTGCCAGCAGCTCCCGCTGGCGACAGGGAGCCTACAATGAGCAGTTCTTC
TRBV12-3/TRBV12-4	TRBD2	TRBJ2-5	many	CASSQPLLAGVQETQYF	TGTGCCAGCAGTCAACCTCTGCTAGCGGGGGTACAAGAGACCCAGTACTTC
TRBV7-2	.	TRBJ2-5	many	CASSSRVRRETQYF	TGTGCCAGCAGCTCTAGGGTTAGAAGGGAGACCCAGTACTTC
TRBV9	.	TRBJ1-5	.	CASGRTGNSNQPQHF	TGTGCCAGCGGTCGAACAGGGAATAGCAATCAGCCCCAGCATTTT
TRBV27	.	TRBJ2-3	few	CASSLWGPRTDTQYF	TGTGCCAGCAGTTTATGGGGGCCCCGCACAGATACGCAGTATTTT
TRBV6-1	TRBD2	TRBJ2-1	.	CASSGSGVLDEQFF	TGTGCCAGCAGTGGGAGCGGGGTTCTGGATGAGCAGTTCTTC
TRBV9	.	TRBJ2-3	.	CASSVGRFLVSSTDTQYF	TGTGCCAGCAGCGTAGGCCGTTTCTTGGTATCCAGCACAGATACGCAGTATTTT
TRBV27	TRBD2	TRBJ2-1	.	CASRSGGEYNEQFF	TGTGCCAGCAGGAGCGGGGGCGAATACAATGAGCAGTTCTTC
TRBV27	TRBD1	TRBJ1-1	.	CASKVQGTNTEAFF	TGTGCCAGCAAAGTACAGGGGACGAACACTGAAGCTTTCTTT
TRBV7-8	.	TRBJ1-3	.	CASRGRNTIYF	TGTGCCAGCAGAGGACGGAACACCATATATTTT
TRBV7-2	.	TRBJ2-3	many	CASSLGQTSTDTQYF	TGTGCCAGCAGCTTAGGACAGACTAGCACAGATACGCAGTATTTT
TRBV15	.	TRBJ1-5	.	CATSKGHHLQPQHF	TGTGCCACCAGCAAGGGACATCACCTCCAGCCCCAGCATTTT
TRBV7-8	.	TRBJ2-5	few	CASSLLRLGPGETQYF	TGTGCCAGCAGCTTACTCCGACTTGGTCCCGGGGAGACCCAGTACTTC
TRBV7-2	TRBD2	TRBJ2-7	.	CASSSSGVPGEQYF	TGTGCCAGCAGCTCAAGCGGGGTCCCCGGGGAGCAGTACTTC
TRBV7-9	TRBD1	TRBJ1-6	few	CASSRDRYNSPLHF	TGTGCCAGCAGCCGGGACAGGTATAATTCACCCCTCCACTTT
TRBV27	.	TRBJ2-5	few	CASSSSGTTGLKVTQYF	TGTGCCAGCAGTTCATCCGGGACCACCGGCCTAAAGGTGACCCAGTACTTC
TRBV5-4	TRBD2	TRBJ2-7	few	CASSNWLAGGAQYF	TGTGCCAGCAGTAACTGGCTAGCGGGGGGGGCGCAGTACTTC
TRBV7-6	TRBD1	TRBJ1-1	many	CASRKDRGDTEAFF	TGTGCCAGCAGAAAAGACAGGGGTGACACTGAAGCTTTCTTT
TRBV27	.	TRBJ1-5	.	CASSQSGYRDNQPQHF	TGTGCCAGCAGCCAATCCGGGTATAGGGACAATCAGCCCCAGCATTTT
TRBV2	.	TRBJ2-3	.	CASSDQGRADTQYF	TGTGCCAGCAGTGATCAGGGTCGGGCAGATACGCAGTATTTT
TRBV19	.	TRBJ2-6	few	CASSRGDFPSGANVLTF	TGTGCCAGTAGCAGGGGGGACTTCCCCTCTGGGGCCAACGTCCTGACTTTC
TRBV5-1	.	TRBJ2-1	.	CASSSGRTVEQFF	TGCGCCAGCAGCTCGGGCCGGACAGTTGAGCAGTTCTTC
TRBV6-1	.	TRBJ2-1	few	CASSEASSSLGSNEQFF	TGTGCCAGCAGTGAAGCTAGCTCTAGCCTGGGTAGCAATGAGCAGTTCTTC
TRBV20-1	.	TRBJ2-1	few	CSASGGTSYNEQFF	TGCAGTGCTAGCGGGGGAACTTCCTACAATGAGCAGTTCTTC
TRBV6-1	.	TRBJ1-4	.	CASSEFHDSLPEKLFF	TGTGCCAGCAGTGAATTTCACGACAGTCTTCCTGAAAAACTGTTTTTT
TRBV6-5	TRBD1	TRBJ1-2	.	CASRFRDRGSLDYGYTF	TGTGCCAGCAGATTCCGGGACAGGGGCTCCCTTGACTATGGCTACACCTTC
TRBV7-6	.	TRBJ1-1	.	CASLTGRTEAFF	TGTGCCAGCTTAACAGGGCGCACTGAAGCTTTCTTT
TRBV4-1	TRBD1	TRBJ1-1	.	CASSRQVGDRNTEAFF	TGCGCCAGCAGCAGACAAGTTGGGGACAGGAACACTGAAGCTTTCTTT
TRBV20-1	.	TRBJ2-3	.	CSAREARGTDTQYF	TGCAGTGCTAGAGAGGCACGAGGGACAGATACGCAGTATTTT
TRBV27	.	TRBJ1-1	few	CASSLGGGSLNTEAFF	TGTGCCAGCAGTTTAGGGGGAGGGAGCCTAAACACTGAAGCTTTCTTT
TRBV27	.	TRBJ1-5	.	CASSTGQTMDPQHF	TGTGCCAGCAGCACAGGACAGACGATGGATCCCCAGCATTTT
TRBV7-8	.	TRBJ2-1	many	CASSPAPGRGYYNEQFF	TGTGCCAGCAGCCCGGCCCCCGGCAGGGGATACTACAATGAGCAGTTCTTC
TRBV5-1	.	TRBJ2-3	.	CASSLDGGLEDDTQYF	TGCGCCAGCAGCTTGGATGGGGGGCTCGAAGATGATACGCAGTATTTT